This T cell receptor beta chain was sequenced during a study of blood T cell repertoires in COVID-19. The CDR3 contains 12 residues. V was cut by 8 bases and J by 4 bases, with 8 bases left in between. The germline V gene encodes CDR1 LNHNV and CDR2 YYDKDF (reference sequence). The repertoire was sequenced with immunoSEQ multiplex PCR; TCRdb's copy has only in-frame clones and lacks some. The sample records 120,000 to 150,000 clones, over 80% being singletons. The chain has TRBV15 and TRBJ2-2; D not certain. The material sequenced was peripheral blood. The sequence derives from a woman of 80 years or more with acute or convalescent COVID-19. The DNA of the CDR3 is TGTGCCACCTATAAGCCCACCGGGGAGCTGTTTTTT. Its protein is CATYKPTGELFF.